The clone carrying this T cell receptor (beta chain) has ten or more counts. From germline, CDR1 is LNHDA and CDR2 SQIVND (reference sequence). The V end lost 0 bases, the J end lost 4 bases, and 9 bases lay between the germline ends. This CDR3 is 14 amino acids long. The data stem from a study of blood T cell repertoires in COVID-19. Turning to the study itself: The United States, Italy and Spain were the sources of the acute and convalescent COVID-19 samples.

Authors' processing steps: Estimates of nucleated cell counts were drawn from the amplification of reference gene primers. Sequencing used immunoSEQ multiplex PCR; TCRdb keeps in-frame clones, though not all of them. For V, J and clone size, that table is used; D and trimming come from the DNA. Of 120,000 to 150,000 clones listed, around 90% are singletons. The rearrangement joins TRBV19 to TRBJ1-2; D is ambiguous. Sequencing was carried out using peripheral blood. This TCR was recovered from a woman between 45 and 65 years old with acute or convalescent COVID-19. The chain's CDR3 is CASSIDVRFYGYTF. CDR3 DNA sequence: TGTGCCAGTAGTATAGATGTGCGGTTCTATGGCTACACCTTC. The variable domain in full, completed from reference TRBV19 and TRBJ1-2, reads DGGITQSPKYLFRKEGQNVTLSCEQNLNHDAMYWYRQDPGQGLRLIYYSQIVNDFQKGDIAEGYSVSREKKESFPLTVTSAQKNPTAFYLCASSIDVRFYGYTFGSGTRLTVV.